The clone carrying this TCR beta chain was found a few times. These data come from a study of identical twins. A universal primer binding site was introduced by template switching. The final cDNA contained unique molecular identifiers. TCRdb re-analysed the 5' RACE reads in MiXCR, keeping a single row per CDR3 protein. The sample carries 200,000 to 250,000 distinct CDR3 sequences, roughly 13% recorded once. CDR1 and CDR2 from the germline V gene are KGHDR and SFDVKD. This CDR3 has 14 residues. Trimming removed 5 bases from V and 1 base from J; junction bases left unmatched: 0. Sequences were obtained from memory (CD45RO+) T cells sorted from blood. This sequence was found in a woman aged 18-29 years in good health. The V call is TRBV24-1, the J call TRBJ2-2; 7 bases are shared with TRBD1. The CDR3 coding sequence is TGTGCCACCAGTGGGACAGGGAACACCGGGGAGCTGTTTTTT. It translates to CATSGTGNTGELFF.